This is a list of T cell receptor beta chains from one sample in a study of shared clonotypes between healthy human individuals. Clones were sequenced by immunoSEQ multiplex PCR, and TCRdb holds only the in-frame ones, with some missing. Found here are 520,000 or so clones, 79% of them singletons; the top ten hold roughly 13%. The sequencing input was PBMCs. The receptor source for this set is a woman between 35 and 50 years old in good health. Some clones in this sample may be carry-over from other donors' samples. Both conserved end residues are part of each CDR3. A D gene is named only where the DNA matches it firmly. The listing skips clone size in some rows; elsewhere it reads once, few, many or a size class.

V	D	size	J	CDR3	DNA
TRBV28	.	few	TRBJ1-2	CASRSQGEEGYTF	TGTGCCAGCAGGTCTCAGGGCGAGGAGGGCTACACCTTC
TRBV19	TRBD2	.	TRBJ2-7	CASSISLAGAHEQYF	TGTGCCAGTAGTATAAGTCTAGCGGGAGCCCACGAGCAGTACTTC
TRBV2	TRBD1	.	TRBJ2-3	CASTWDSSTDTQYF	TGTGCCAGCACGTGGGACAGTAGCACAGATACGCAGTATTTT
TRBV2	.	.	TRBJ2-1	CASSPNPTVRRNEQFF	TGTGCCAGCAGCCCTAATCCCACAGTGAGAAGGAATGAGCAGTTCTTC
TRBV19	.	.	TRBJ2-2	CASSIERNTGELFF	TGTGCCAGTAGTATAGAAAGAAACACCGGGGAGCTGTTTTTT
TRBV18	TRBD2	.	TRBJ2-5	CASSPPGGGVGRGFQETQYF	TGTGCCAGCTCACCTCCGGGAGGAGGAGTAGGGCGCGGGTTCCAAGAGACCCAGTACTTC
TRBV4-2	TRBD1	many	TRBJ1-1	CASSPGDRDTEAFF	TGTGCCAGCAGCCCAGGTGACAGGGACACTGAAGCTTTCTTT
TRBV18	.	.	TRBJ2-1	CASSLQGREQFF	TGTGCCAGCTCGCTCCAGGGGCGGGAGCAGTTCTTC
TRBV6-6	.	once	TRBJ2-3	CASSYPTGSPATQYF	TGTGCCAGCAGTTACCCCACGGGATCTCCAGCTACGCAGTATTTT
TRBV2	TRBD2	.	TRBJ2-3	CASRPGTSLANTDTQYF	TGTGCCAGCAGACCCGGGACTAGCCTAGCGAACACAGATACGCAGTATTTT
TRBV7-7	TRBD2	.	TRBJ2-2	CASSQDGGANTGELFF	TGTGCCAGCAGCCAAGATGGGGGGGCGAACACCGGGGAGCTGTTTTTT
TRBV18	.	.	TRBJ1-1	CASSFVALNTGGTEAFF	TGTGCCAGCTCATTTGTTGCCCTAAATACGGGAGGCACTGAAGCTTTCTTT
TRBV14	.	.	TRBJ2-5	CASSRKESTAIQETQYF	TGTGCCAGCAGCCGAAAGGAGTCTACAGCTATCCAAGAGACCCAGTACTTC
TRBV7-9	.	.	TRBJ1-1	CASSLGEGSAFF	TGTGCCAGCAGCTTAGGGGAGGGGTCGGCTTTCTTT
TRBV19	TRBD1	many	TRBJ1-1	CASSMRTGWENTEAFF	TGTGCCAGTAGTATGAGGACAGGGTGGGAGAACACTGAAGCTTTCTTT
TRBV6-1	.	.	TRBJ1-5	CASTRDIYSNQPQHF	TGTGCCAGCACCAGGGACATTTATAGCAATCAGCCCCAGCATTTT
TRBV5-1	.	.	TRBJ2-7	CASSPIATGYEQYF	TGCGCCAGCAGCCCAATTGCGACGGGGTACGAGCAGTACTTC
TRBV19	.	.	TRBJ2-7	CASSITGIYEQYF	TGTGCCAGTAGTATAACAGGGATCTACGAGCAGTACTTC
TRBV29-1	TRBD1	.	TRBJ2-4	CSVRTGGNIQYF	TGCAGCGTTCGGACAGGGGGGAACATTCAGTACTTC
TRBV5-4	TRBD1	.	TRBJ1-2	CASSPQGANYGYTF	TGTGCCAGCAGCCCCCAGGGGGCTAACTATGGCTACACCTTC
TRBV4-1	.	.	TRBJ2-7	CASSQDSGSGYEQYF	TGCGCCAGCAGCCAAGACTCGGGGAGTGGCTACGAGCAGTACTTC
TRBV29-1	.	few	TRBJ1-1	CSVAQGGNTEAFF	TGCAGCGTTGCGCAGGGAGGGAACACTGAAGCTTTCTTT
TRBV5-4	.	once	TRBJ2-7	CASSLRLTGPPSPYEQYF	TGTGCCAGCAGCTTGAGGTTGACAGGCCCGCCTTCACCCTACGAGCAGTACTTC
TRBV11-2	TRBD1	once	TRBJ2-3	CASSHSRQGFTDTQYF	TGTGCCAGCAGCCATTCCCGACAGGGGTTCACAGATACGCAGTATTTT
TRBV18	TRBD1	.	TRBJ2-1	CASSPDRDAYNEQFF	TGTGCCAGCTCACCCGACAGGGACGCCTACAATGAGCAGTTCTTC
TRBV28	.	.	TRBJ1-1	CASSLGVRGRTEAFF	TGTGCCAGCAGTTTAGGGGTGCGGGGGCGCACTGAAGCTTTCTTT
TRBV19	.	.	TRBJ2-2	CASSIGLGTGELFF	TGTGCCAGTAGTATCGGACTCGGCACCGGGGAGCTGTTTTTT
TRBV27	.	.	TRBJ1-1	CASSVTGSAEAFF	TGTGCCAGCAGTGTAACAGGGAGCGCTGAAGCTTTCTTT
TRBV11-2	.	.	TRBJ2-1	CASGTGSYNEQFF	TGTGCCAGCGGTACCGGCTCCTACAATGAGCAGTTCTTC
TRBV2	.	.	TRBJ2-3	CASSELGSFSTDTQYF	TGTGCCAGCAGTGAACTGGGCAGCTTTAGCACAGATACGCAGTATTTT
TRBV5-1	TRBD1	many	TRBJ1-1	CASSADNRGNTEAFF	TGCGCCAGCAGCGCAGACAACAGGGGGAACACTGAAGCTTTCTTT
TRBV7-9	.	.	TRBJ2-7	CASSLEGVEQYF	TGTGCCAGCAGCTTAGAAGGCGTTGAGCAGTACTTC
TRBV5-6	.	.	TRBJ2-5	CASSDRDSHQETQYF	TGTGCCAGCAGCGACCGGGACTCTCACCAAGAGACCCAGTACTTC
TRBV2	.	.	TRBJ2-7	CASSGGRGLEQYF	TGTGCCAGCAGTGGCGGTCGGGGTCTCGAGCAGTACTTC
TRBV10-3	TRBD1	.	TRBJ2-3	CAISAPKTGPTDTQYF	TGTGCCATCAGTGCCCCGAAGACAGGGCCCACAGATACGCAGTATTTT
TRBV27	TRBD2	few	TRBJ2-7	CARKHRLLAGVLEQYF	TGTGCCAGGAAACACCGACTGCTAGCGGGAGTTCTCGAGCAGTACTTC
TRBV5-1	TRBD1	.	TRBJ2-7	CASSSTGDHEQYF	TGCGCCAGCAGCTCTACAGGGGACCACGAGCAGTACTTC
TRBV28	.	.	TRBJ2-5	CASSLSGQIYQETQYF	TGTGCCAGCAGTTTATCTGGACAGATTTACCAAGAGACCCAGTACTTC
TRBV19	.	.	TRBJ2-2	CASSVVTNTGELFF	TGTGCCAGTAGTGTAGTGACGAACACCGGGGAGCTGTTTTTT
TRBV5-4	.	few	TRBJ2-7	CASSLDGTGTYEQYF	TGTGCCAGCAGCTTGGACGGGACGGGGACCTACGAGCAGTACTTC
TRBV2	.	.	TRBJ2-3	CASSLGLENTQYF	TGTGCCAGCAGTTTAGGGCTAGAGAATACGCAGTATTTT
TRBV18	TRBD2	.	TRBJ2-2	CASSPELAGKPGELFF	TGTGCCAGCTCACCAGAGCTAGCGGGAAAACCCGGGGAGCTGTTTTTT
TRBV2	.	.	TRBJ2-2	CASSRLRGPTGELFF	TGTGCCAGCAGCCGGCTCCGGGGGCCCACCGGGGAGCTGTTTTTT
TRBV4-1	TRBD1	.	TRBJ2-7	CASSQDTGAYEQYF	TGCGCCAGCAGCCAAGATACAGGGGCCTACGAGCAGTACTTC
TRBV7-8	.	few	TRBJ2-1	CASSLRAKSSYNEQFF	TGTGCCAGCAGCTTAAGGGCCAAGAGCTCCTACAATGAGCAGTTCTTC
TRBV7-2	TRBD2	.	TRBJ2-2	CASSLYGGAGELFF	TGTGCCAGCAGCCTCTACGGGGGGGCCGGGGAGCTGTTTTTT
TRBV30	.	.	TRBJ2-2	CAWSGGLLSNTRELFF	TGTGCCTGGAGTGGGGGACTTCTTTCGAACACCAGGGAGCTGTTTTTT
TRBV7-9	.	.	TRBJ2-7	CASSQTWRSEQYF	TGTGCCAGCAGCCAAACCTGGCGGAGCGAGCAGTACTTC
TRBV7-8	TRBD2	.	TRBJ2-1	CASTQRRLAGVNEQFF	TGTGCCAGCACCCAAAGGCGGCTAGCGGGAGTAAATGAGCAGTTCTTC
TRBV9	.	few	TRBJ2-7	CASSETPGSYEQYF	TGTGCCAGCAGCGAGACGCCTGGCTCCTACGAGCAGTACTTC
TRBV11-2	.	.	TRBJ2-5	CASSSRVATEETQYF	TGTGCCAGCAGCTCGAGGGTAGCGACCGAAGAGACCCAGTACTTC
TRBV5-1	.	.	TRBJ2-4	CASSDILGPGRAKNIQYF	TGCGCCAGCAGCGATATTTTGGGGCCAGGGAGGGCCAAAAACATTCAGTACTTC
TRBV9	.	once	TRBJ2-7	CASSVGIQGHEQYF	TGTGCCAGCAGCGTAGGGATACAGGGACACGAGCAGTACTTC
TRBV6-1	.	once	TRBJ2-7	CASSFGQTYEQYF	TGTGCCAGCAGTTTCGGACAGACCTACGAGCAGTACTTC
TRBV2	.	few	TRBJ1-1	CATAGQNTEAFF	TGTGCCACCGCCGGTCAGAACACTGAAGCTTTCTTT